The rows below give T cell receptor beta chains drawn from one sample of a study of shared clonotypes between healthy human individuals. TCRdb keeps only in-frame clones here, not all; method: immunoSEQ multiplex PCR. Of millions of clones listed, approximately 93% were seen once; the top ten hold 0.39%. The sequenced material came from naive CD4+ T cells from PBMCs. All receptors come from a man between 18 and 35 years old in good health. Some clones in this sample may be carry-over from other donors' samples. Both conserved end residues are part of each CDR3. Fields, in order: clone size, CDR3 length, V gene, J gene, D gene, CDR3 DNA, CDR3 protein. D genes are given only for firm matches. Not every row has a clone size; where given, it reads once, few, many or a size class.

clone size: NA
CDR3 length: 15
V gene: TRBV6-1
J gene: TRBJ1-1
D gene: NA
CDR3 DNA: TGTGCCAGCAGTGACCGGGGGTTCCCGAACACTGAAGCTTTCTTT
CDR3 protein: CASSDRGFPNTEAFF

clone size: NA
CDR3 length: 14
V gene: TRBV5-1
J gene: TRBJ2-5
D gene: NA
CDR3 DNA: TGCGCCAGCAGCTTGGTGCCGGCCCAAGAGACCCAGTACTTC
CDR3 protein: CASSLVPAQETQYF

clone size: NA
CDR3 length: 18
V gene: TRBV10-3
J gene: TRBJ1-3
D gene: TRBD1
CDR3 DNA: TGTGCCATCAGTGACCTTAGACAGGGCAAAGACTCTGGAAACACCATATATTTT
CDR3 protein: CAISDLRQGKDSGNTIYF

clone size: NA
CDR3 length: 14
V gene: TRBV10-3
J gene: TRBJ1-1
D gene: NA
CDR3 DNA: TGTGCCATCAGTGGAGGATCCATGAACACTGAAGCTTTCTTT
CDR3 protein: CAISGGSMNTEAFF

clone size: NA
CDR3 length: 15
V gene: TRBV9
J gene: TRBJ2-1
D gene: NA
CDR3 DNA: TGTGCCAGCAGCGTAGAGGAGGGCAGTTACGGTGAGCAGTTCTTC
CDR3 protein: CASSVEEGSYGEQFF

clone size: once
CDR3 length: 16
V gene: TRBV28
J gene: TRBJ2-7
D gene: TRBD2
CDR3 DNA: TGTGCCAGCAGTTTATTCGGGCTAGCGGGAGTAGGGGAGCAGTACTTC
CDR3 protein: CASSLFGLAGVGEQYF

clone size: few
CDR3 length: 15
V gene: TRBV19
J gene: TRBJ1-5
D gene: NA
CDR3 DNA: TGTGCCAGTAGTATAGATAGCAGCCTTTATCAGCCCCAGCATTTT
CDR3 protein: CASSIDSSLYQPQHF

clone size: NA
CDR3 length: 17
V gene: TRBV5-1
J gene: TRBJ2-7
D gene: TRBD1
CDR3 DNA: TGCGCCAGCAGCTTGGTACAGGGGGCTTTGGAATTTGACGAGCAGTACTTC
CDR3 protein: CASSLVQGALEFDEQYF

clone size: NA
CDR3 length: 15
V gene: TRBV10-3
J gene: TRBJ2-1
D gene: TRBD2
CDR3 DNA: TGTGCCATCAGTGCGGGACTAGTGGCCTACAATGAGCAGTTCTTC
CDR3 protein: CAISAGLVAYNEQFF

clone size: NA
CDR3 length: 12
V gene: TRBV7-9
J gene: TRBJ2-7
D gene: NA
CDR3 DNA: TGTGCCAGCAGCTGGGGCTCCTACGAGCAGTACTTC
CDR3 protein: CASSWGSYEQYF

clone size: once
CDR3 length: 15
V gene: TRBV7-9
J gene: TRBJ1-2
D gene: TRBD1
CDR3 DNA: TGTGCCAGCAGCATTCGACAGGGTGGCGGGTATGGCTACACCTTC
CDR3 protein: CASSIRQGGGYGYTF

clone size: NA
CDR3 length: 14
V gene: TRBV11-1
J gene: TRBJ2-7
D gene: TRBD2
CDR3 DNA: TGTGCCAGCAGCTTAGCGGGGGGGACCTACGAGCAGTACTTC
CDR3 protein: CASSLAGGTYEQYF

clone size: once
CDR3 length: 16
V gene: TRBV12-5
J gene: TRBJ2-2
D gene: NA
CDR3 DNA: TGTGCTAGTGGTTTGTTCCAGGGAAGAAGCACCGGGGAGCTGTTTTTT
CDR3 protein: CASGLFQGRSTGELFF

clone size: NA
CDR3 length: 16
V gene: TRBV27
J gene: TRBJ2-1
D gene: TRBD2
CDR3 DNA: TGTGCCAGCAGTCTCCGACTAGCGGGAGGTCGGAATGAGCAGTTCTTC
CDR3 protein: CASSLRLAGGRNEQFF

clone size: NA
CDR3 length: 15
V gene: TRBV9
J gene: TRBJ2-5
D gene: TRBD2
CDR3 DNA: TGTGCCAGCAGCGTAAGCGGGAGCAGAGAAGAGACCCAGTACTTC
CDR3 protein: CASSVSGSREETQYF

clone size: NA
CDR3 length: 15
V gene: TRBV15
J gene: TRBJ2-1
D gene: TRBD2
CDR3 DNA: TGTGCCACCAGCGGGGGACTAGCGGCATACAATGAGCAGTTCTTC
CDR3 protein: CATSGGLAAYNEQFF

clone size: once
CDR3 length: 15
V gene: TRBV6-5
J gene: TRBJ2-7
D gene: NA
CDR3 DNA: TGTGCCAGCAGTTTAGGCCCGGGACATGCGAACGAGCAGTACTTC
CDR3 protein: CASSLGPGHANEQYF

clone size: NA
CDR3 length: 12
V gene: TRBV19
J gene: TRBJ1-1
D gene: NA
CDR3 DNA: TGTGCCAGTAATGGGGCCTACACTGAAGCTTTCTTT
CDR3 protein: CASNGAYTEAFF

clone size: NA
CDR3 length: 15
V gene: TRBV14
J gene: TRBJ2-7
D gene: NA
CDR3 DNA: TGTGCCAGCAGCCAAGGACTGCCGCGGTCCTACGAGCAGTACTTC
CDR3 protein: CASSQGLPRSYEQYF

clone size: NA
CDR3 length: 15
V gene: TRBV18
J gene: TRBJ2-1
D gene: TRBD2
CDR3 DNA: TGTGCCAGCTCACCGATAGCGGGTGTCTACAATGAGCAGTTCTTC
CDR3 protein: CASSPIAGVYNEQFF

clone size: NA
CDR3 length: 12
V gene: TRBV6-6
J gene: TRBJ1-2
D gene: NA
CDR3 DNA: TGTGCCAGCAGTTACACTAACTATGGCTACACCTTC
CDR3 protein: CASSYTNYGYTF

clone size: NA
CDR3 length: 14
V gene: TRBV5-4
J gene: TRBJ1-4
D gene: NA
CDR3 DNA: TGTGCCAGCAGCCCCGACCCCGGGGGGGAAAAACTGTTTTTT
CDR3 protein: CASSPDPGGEKLFF

clone size: NA
CDR3 length: 13
V gene: TRBV7-2
J gene: TRBJ2-4
D gene: NA
CDR3 DNA: TGTGCCAGCAGCTTATATTTCAAAAACATTCAGTACTTC
CDR3 protein: CASSLYFKNIQYF

clone size: NA
CDR3 length: 14
V gene: TRBV6-5
J gene: TRBJ2-5
D gene: NA
CDR3 DNA: TGTGCCAGCAGTTACTCCGCCGGGCGGGAGACCCAGTACTTC
CDR3 protein: CASSYSAGRETQYF

clone size: NA
CDR3 length: 17
V gene: TRBV25-1
J gene: TRBJ2-1
D gene: TRBD2
CDR3 DNA: TGTGCCAGCAGTGACTCTAGCGGGGTTATCTCCTACAATGAGCAGTTCTTC
CDR3 protein: CASSDSSGVISYNEQFF

clone size: NA
CDR3 length: 14
V gene: TRBV7-3
J gene: TRBJ1-1
D gene: NA
CDR3 DNA: TGTGCCAGCAGCTTAATCGGGGGTGACACTGAAGCTTTCTTT
CDR3 protein: CASSLIGGDTEAFF

clone size: NA
CDR3 length: 14
V gene: TRBV5-8
J gene: TRBJ2-7
D gene: TRBD1
CDR3 DNA: TGTGCCAGCACCAAATCAGACAGGGGCTACGAGCAGTACTTC
CDR3 protein: CASTKSDRGYEQYF

clone size: NA
CDR3 length: 14
V gene: TRBV29-1
J gene: TRBJ1-2
D gene: NA
CDR3 DNA: TGCAGCGTTGAAGATCGCAGTACTTTCTATGGCTACACCTTC
CDR3 protein: CSVEDRSTFYGYTF

clone size: NA
CDR3 length: 16
V gene: TRBV30
J gene: TRBJ1-5
D gene: NA
CDR3 DNA: TGTGCCTGGAGTGTACGAGATCGGGGATCTGGGCAGCCCCAGCATTTT
CDR3 protein: CAWSVRDRGSGQPQHF